The clone carrying this T cell receptor beta chain appeared many times. What it binds is unknown. This table comes from immunoSEQ multiplex PCR, and its TCRdb copy is limited to in-frame clones, with some not included. The sample contains about 120,000 clones, around 68% of which appear only once. Donors included only healthy HIV-negative adults lacking recent acute infections or vaccinations. The data belong to a study of shared clonotypes between healthy human individuals. Whole-study context: Three CD4 naive, three CD4 memory, two CD8 naive and one CD8 memory plate were used per donor. Study-level points and caveats: In contrast to clonotypes shared by all four donors, non-shared clonotypes had lower generation probabilities.

Sequenced: memory CD8+ T cells sorted from blood. Subset denoted: CD45RO+ cells pooled with CCR7-negative TemRA cells. This receptor was taken from a woman in her twenties or thirties in good health.

CDR3 in amino acids: CASSETDSTDTQYF. DNA for the CDR3: TGTGCCAGCAGTGAAACCGACAGCACAGATACGCAGTATTTT. The chain uses TRBV6-4 and TRBJ2-3; D unresolved. Germline CDR1 reads MRHNA; CDR2 reads SNTAGT. Between the trimmed V and J ends, which lost 3 bases and 0 bases, there was a span of 7 bases. This CDR3 region has 14 residues.